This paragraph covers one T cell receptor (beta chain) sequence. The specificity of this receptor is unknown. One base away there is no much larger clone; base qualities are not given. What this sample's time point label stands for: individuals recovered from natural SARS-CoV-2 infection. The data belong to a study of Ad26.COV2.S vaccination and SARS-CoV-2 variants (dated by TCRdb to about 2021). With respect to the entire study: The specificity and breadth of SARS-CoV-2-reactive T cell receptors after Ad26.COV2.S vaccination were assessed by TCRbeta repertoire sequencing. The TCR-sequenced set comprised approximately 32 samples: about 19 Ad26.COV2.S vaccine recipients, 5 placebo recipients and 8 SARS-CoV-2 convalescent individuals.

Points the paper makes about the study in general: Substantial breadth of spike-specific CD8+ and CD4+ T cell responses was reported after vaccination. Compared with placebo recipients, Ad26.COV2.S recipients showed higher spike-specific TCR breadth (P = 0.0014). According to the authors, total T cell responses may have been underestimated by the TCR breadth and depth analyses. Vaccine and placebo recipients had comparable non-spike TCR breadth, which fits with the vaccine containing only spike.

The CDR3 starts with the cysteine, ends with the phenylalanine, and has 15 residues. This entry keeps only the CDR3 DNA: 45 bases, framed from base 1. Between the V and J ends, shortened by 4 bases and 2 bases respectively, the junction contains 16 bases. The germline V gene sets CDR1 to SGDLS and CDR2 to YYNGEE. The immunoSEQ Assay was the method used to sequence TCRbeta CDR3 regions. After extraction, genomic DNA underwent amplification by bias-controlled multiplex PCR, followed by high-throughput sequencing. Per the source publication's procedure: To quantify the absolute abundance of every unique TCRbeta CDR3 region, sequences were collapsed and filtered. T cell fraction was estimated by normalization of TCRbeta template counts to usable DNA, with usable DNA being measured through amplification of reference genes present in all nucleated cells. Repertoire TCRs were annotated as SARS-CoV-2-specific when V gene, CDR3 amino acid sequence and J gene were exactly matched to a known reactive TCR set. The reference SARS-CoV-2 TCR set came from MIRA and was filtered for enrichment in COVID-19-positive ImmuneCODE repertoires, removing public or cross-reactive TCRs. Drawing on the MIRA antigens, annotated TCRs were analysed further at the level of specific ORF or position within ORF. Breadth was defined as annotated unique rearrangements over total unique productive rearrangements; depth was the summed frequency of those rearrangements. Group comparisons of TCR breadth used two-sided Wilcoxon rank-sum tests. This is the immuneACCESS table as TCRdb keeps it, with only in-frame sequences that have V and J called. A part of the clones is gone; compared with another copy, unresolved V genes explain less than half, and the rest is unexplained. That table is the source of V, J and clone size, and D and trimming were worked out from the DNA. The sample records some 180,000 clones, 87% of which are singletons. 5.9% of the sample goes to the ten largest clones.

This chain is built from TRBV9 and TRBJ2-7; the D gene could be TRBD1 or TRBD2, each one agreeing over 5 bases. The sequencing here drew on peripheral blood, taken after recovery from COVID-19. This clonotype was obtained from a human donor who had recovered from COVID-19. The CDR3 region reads CASSSRGGEPYEQYF. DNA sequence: TGTGCCAGCAGCTCACGTGGGGGTGAACCCTACGAGCAGTACTTC. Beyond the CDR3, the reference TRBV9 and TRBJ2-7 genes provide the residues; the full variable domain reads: DSGVTQTPKHLITATGQRVTLRCSPRSGDLSVYWYQQSLDQGLQFLIQYYNGEERAKGNILERFSAQQFPDLHSELNLSSLELGDSALYFCASSSRGGEPYEQYFGPGTRLTVT.